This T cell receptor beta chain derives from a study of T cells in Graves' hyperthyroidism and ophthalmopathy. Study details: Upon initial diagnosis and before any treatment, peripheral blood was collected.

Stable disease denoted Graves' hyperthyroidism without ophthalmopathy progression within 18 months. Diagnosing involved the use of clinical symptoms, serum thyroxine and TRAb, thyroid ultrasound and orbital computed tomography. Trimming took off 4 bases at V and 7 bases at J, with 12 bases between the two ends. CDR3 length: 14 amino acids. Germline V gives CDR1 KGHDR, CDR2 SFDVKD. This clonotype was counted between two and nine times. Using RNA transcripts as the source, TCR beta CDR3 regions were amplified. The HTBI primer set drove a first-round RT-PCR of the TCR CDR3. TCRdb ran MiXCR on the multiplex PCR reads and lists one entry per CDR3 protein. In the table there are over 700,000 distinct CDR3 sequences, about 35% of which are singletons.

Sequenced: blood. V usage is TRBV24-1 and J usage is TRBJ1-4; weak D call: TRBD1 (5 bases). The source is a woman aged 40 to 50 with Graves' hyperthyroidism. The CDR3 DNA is TGTGCCACCAGTGAGAGGGACCATACTGAAAAACTGTTTTTT. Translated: CATSERDHTEKLFF.